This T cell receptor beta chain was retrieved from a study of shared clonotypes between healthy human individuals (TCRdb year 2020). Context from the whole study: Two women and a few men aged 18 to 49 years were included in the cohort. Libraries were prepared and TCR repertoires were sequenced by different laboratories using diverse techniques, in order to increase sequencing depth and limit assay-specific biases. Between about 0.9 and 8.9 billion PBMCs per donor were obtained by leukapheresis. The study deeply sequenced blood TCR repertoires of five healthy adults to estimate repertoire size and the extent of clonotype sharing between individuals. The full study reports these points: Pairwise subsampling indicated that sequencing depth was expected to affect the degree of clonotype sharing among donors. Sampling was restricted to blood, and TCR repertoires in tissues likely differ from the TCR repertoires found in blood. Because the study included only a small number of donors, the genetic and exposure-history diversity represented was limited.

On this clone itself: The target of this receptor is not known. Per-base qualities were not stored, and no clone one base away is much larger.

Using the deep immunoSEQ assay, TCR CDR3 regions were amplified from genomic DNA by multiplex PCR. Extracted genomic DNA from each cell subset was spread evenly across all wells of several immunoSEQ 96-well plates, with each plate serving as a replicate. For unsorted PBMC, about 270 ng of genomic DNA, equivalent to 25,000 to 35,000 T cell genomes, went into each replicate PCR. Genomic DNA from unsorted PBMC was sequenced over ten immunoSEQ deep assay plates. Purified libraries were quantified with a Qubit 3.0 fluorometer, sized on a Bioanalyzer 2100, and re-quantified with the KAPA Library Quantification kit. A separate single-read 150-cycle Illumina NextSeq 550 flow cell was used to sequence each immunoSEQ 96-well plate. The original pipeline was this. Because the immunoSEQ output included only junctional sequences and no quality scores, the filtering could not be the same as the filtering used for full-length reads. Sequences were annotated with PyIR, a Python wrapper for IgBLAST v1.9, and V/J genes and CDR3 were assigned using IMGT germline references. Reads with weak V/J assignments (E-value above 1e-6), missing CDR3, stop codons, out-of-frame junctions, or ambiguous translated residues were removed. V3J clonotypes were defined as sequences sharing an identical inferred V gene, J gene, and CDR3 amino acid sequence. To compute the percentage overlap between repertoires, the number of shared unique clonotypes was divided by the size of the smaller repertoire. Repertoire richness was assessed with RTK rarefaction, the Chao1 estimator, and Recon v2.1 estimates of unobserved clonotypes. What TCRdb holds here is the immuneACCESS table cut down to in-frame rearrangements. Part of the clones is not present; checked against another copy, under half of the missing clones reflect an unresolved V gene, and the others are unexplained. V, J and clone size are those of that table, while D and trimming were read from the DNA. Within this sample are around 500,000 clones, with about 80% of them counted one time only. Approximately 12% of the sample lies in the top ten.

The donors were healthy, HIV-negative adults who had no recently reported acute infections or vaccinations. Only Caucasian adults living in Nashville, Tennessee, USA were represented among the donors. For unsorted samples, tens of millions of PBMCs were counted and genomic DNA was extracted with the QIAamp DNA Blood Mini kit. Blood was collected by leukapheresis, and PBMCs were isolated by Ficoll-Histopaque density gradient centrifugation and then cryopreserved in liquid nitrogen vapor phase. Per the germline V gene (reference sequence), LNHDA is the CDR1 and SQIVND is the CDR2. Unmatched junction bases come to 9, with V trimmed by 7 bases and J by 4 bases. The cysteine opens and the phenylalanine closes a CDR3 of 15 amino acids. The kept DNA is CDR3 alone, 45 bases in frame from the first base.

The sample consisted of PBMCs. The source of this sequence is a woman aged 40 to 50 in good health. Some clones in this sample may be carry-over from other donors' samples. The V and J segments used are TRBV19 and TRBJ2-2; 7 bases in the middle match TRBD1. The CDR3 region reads CASTPGTASTGELFF. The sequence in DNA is TGTGCCAGTACCCCCGGGACAGCAAGCACCGGGGAGCTGTTTTTT.